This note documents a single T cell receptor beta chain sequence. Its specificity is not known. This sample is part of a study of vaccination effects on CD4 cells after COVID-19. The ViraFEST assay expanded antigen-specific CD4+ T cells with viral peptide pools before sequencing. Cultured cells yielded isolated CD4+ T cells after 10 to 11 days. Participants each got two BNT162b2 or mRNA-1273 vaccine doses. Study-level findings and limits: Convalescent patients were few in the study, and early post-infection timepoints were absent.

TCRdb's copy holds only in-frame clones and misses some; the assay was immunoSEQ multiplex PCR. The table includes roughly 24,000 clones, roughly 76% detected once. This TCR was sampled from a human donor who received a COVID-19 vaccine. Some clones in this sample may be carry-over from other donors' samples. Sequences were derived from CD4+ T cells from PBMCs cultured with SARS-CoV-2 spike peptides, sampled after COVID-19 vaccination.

The CDR3 DNA reads TGCGCCAGCAGCTTGGCCCTACAGGGGGCGGGCTATGGCTACACCTTC. The encoded protein is CASSLALQGAGYGYTF. The rearrangement uses TRBV5-1 and TRBJ1-2; 9 positions agree with TRBD1. Germline CDR1 and CDR2: SGHRS and YFSETQ. The CDR3 is 16 amino acids. V lost 0 bases and J lost 4; bases outside the gene matches: 7.